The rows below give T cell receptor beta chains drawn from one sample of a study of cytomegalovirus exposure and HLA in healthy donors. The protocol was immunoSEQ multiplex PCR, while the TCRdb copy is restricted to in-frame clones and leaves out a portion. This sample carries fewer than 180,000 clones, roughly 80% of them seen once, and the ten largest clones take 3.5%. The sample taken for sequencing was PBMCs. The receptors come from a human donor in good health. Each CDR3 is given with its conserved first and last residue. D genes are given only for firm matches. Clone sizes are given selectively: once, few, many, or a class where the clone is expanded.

cdr3_nt: TGTCCCCGTTTGGGGGGTCCTTATGGCTACACCTTC
cdr3_aa: CPRLGGPYGYTF
v_call: TRBV27
clone_size: -
j_call: TRBJ1-2
d_call: -

cdr3_nt: TGTGCCAGCAGCCAAGATTACCGGACGGAGGGTAATCAGCCCCAGCATTTT
cdr3_aa: CASSQDYRTEGNQPQHF
v_call: TRBV14
clone_size: -
j_call: TRBJ1-5
d_call: -

cdr3_nt: TGTGCCACCACACTAGCGCCTACCTACGAGCAGTACTTC
cdr3_aa: CATTLAPTYEQYF
v_call: TRBV6-1
clone_size: -
j_call: TRBJ2-7
d_call: TRBD2

cdr3_nt: TGTGCCAGCAGCCAAGAGGACGGGAGTGGGGAGACCCAGTACTTC
cdr3_aa: CASSQEDGSGETQYF
v_call: TRBV4-2
clone_size: once
j_call: TRBJ2-5
d_call: -

cdr3_nt: TGCGCCAGCAGCCCGGGACTATGGACCTACGAGCAGTACTTC
cdr3_aa: CASSPGLWTYEQYF
v_call: TRBV5-1
clone_size: -
j_call: TRBJ2-7
d_call: TRBD2

cdr3_nt: TGCGCCAGCAGCTTGTCCTCCTCGGACAGGGGAGTCCACGAGCAGTACTTC
cdr3_aa: CASSLSSSDRGVHEQYF
v_call: TRBV5-1
clone_size: -
j_call: TRBJ2-7
d_call: TRBD1

cdr3_nt: TGTGCCAGTAGTTCTAGCGGGGGGGCCTATGAGCAGTTCTTC
cdr3_aa: CASSSSGGAYEQFF
v_call: TRBV19
clone_size: once
j_call: TRBJ2-1
d_call: TRBD2

cdr3_nt: TGTGCCAGCAGCGTTACAGGGACCCAAGAGACCCAGTACTTC
cdr3_aa: CASSVTGTQETQYF
v_call: TRBV7-9
clone_size: -
j_call: TRBJ2-5
d_call: -

cdr3_nt: TGTGCCAGCAGTACCAGAAGGGGACAGTTTAATGAAAAACTGTTTTTT
cdr3_aa: CASSTRRGQFNEKLFF
v_call: TRBV25-1
clone_size: -
j_call: TRBJ1-4
d_call: TRBD1

cdr3_nt: TGCGCCAGCAGCCAACCTCTATGGGGGAGGGCCTACGAGCAGTACTTC
cdr3_aa: CASSQPLWGRAYEQYF
v_call: TRBV4-1
clone_size: once
j_call: TRBJ2-7
d_call: TRBD2

cdr3_nt: TGTGCCAGCAGCTTGGGACAGGGCGACCGGAGCTACACCTTC
cdr3_aa: CASSLGQGDRSYTF
v_call: TRBV5-4
clone_size: -
j_call: TRBJ1-2
d_call: TRBD1

cdr3_nt: TGTGCCAGCAGCTCCCCCCAGGGCTACAATGAGCAGTTCTTC
cdr3_aa: CASSSPQGYNEQFF
v_call: TRBV7-9
clone_size: few
j_call: TRBJ2-1
d_call: -

cdr3_nt: TGTGCCAGCAGTGAAGCGCGTAGGGGTGCCTACACCTTC
cdr3_aa: CASSEARRGAYTF
v_call: TRBV6-1
clone_size: -
j_call: TRBJ1-2
d_call: -

cdr3_nt: TGCGCCAGCAGCCAAGTTGGGGACTTCTACGAGCAGTACTTC
cdr3_aa: CASSQVGDFYEQYF
v_call: TRBV4-1
clone_size: -
j_call: TRBJ2-7
d_call: -

cdr3_nt: TGTGCCAGCGGAGGACAGGCGCACACCGGGGAGCTGTTTTTT
cdr3_aa: CASGGQAHTGELFF
v_call: TRBV28
clone_size: -
j_call: TRBJ2-2
d_call: TRBD1

cdr3_nt: TGTGCCAGCAGTTCATCCCGGGACTCATACAATGAGCAGTTCTTC
cdr3_aa: CASSSSRDSYNEQFF
v_call: TRBV28
clone_size: few
j_call: TRBJ2-1
d_call: -

cdr3_nt: TGTGCCAGCAGTTTAAGTGCGGGTGGGAAACTGTTTTTT
cdr3_aa: CASSLSAGGKLFF
v_call: TRBV28
clone_size: few
j_call: TRBJ1-4
d_call: -

cdr3_nt: TGTGCCAGCAGCACCGCTGAGTACGAGCAGTACTTC
cdr3_aa: CASSTAEYEQYF
v_call: TRBV6-5
clone_size: -
j_call: TRBJ2-7
d_call: -

cdr3_nt: TGTGCCAGCCGGGACAGGGGGGAAGAAAAACTGTTTTTT
cdr3_aa: CASRDRGEEKLFF
v_call: TRBV6-1
clone_size: -
j_call: TRBJ1-4
d_call: TRBD1

cdr3_nt: TGTGCCTGGAGCAGGGGCACAGATACGCAGTATTTT
cdr3_aa: CAWSRGTDTQYF
v_call: TRBV30
clone_size: -
j_call: TRBJ2-3
d_call: -

cdr3_nt: TGTGCCAGCAGTTTAGGGACAGGGGGCGGCCATGGCTACACCTTC
cdr3_aa: CASSLGTGGGHGYTF
v_call: TRBV27
clone_size: -
j_call: TRBJ1-2
d_call: TRBD1

cdr3_nt: TGCGCCAGCAGCACTCAGCGGGGGGCAACAAACACCGGGGAGCTGTTTTTT
cdr3_aa: CASSTQRGATNTGELFF
v_call: TRBV5-1
clone_size: -
j_call: TRBJ2-2
d_call: TRBD2

cdr3_nt: TGTGCCAGTAAGGGCCGAAGGGGCTATGGCTACACCTTC
cdr3_aa: CASKGRRGYGYTF
v_call: TRBV19
clone_size: -
j_call: TRBJ1-2
d_call: -

cdr3_nt: TGTGCCAGCAGCCCCACAAAAGGACAGGGCAACGATGAGCAGTTCTTC
cdr3_aa: CASSPTKGQGNDEQFF
v_call: TRBV7-9
clone_size: -
j_call: TRBJ2-1
d_call: TRBD1

cdr3_nt: TGTGCCAGCAGTTACTCGAAGACATACGAGCAGTACTTC
cdr3_aa: CASSYSKTYEQYF
v_call: TRBV6-6
clone_size: once
j_call: TRBJ2-7
d_call: -

cdr3_nt: TGTGCCAGCAGCTTAGCCAGGGATCCGCCCGAGCAGTACTTC
cdr3_aa: CASSLARDPPEQYF
v_call: TRBV7-9
clone_size: -
j_call: TRBJ2-7
d_call: -

cdr3_nt: TGTGCCAGCAGCGCTGGGACTAGCGGAGCAGATACGCAGTATTTT
cdr3_aa: CASSAGTSGADTQYF
v_call: TRBV7-6
clone_size: -
j_call: TRBJ2-3
d_call: TRBD2

cdr3_nt: TGTGCCAGCAGCTTGGACAGACAAACGCAGTATTTT
cdr3_aa: CASSLDRQTQYF
v_call: TRBV7-6
clone_size: -
j_call: TRBJ2-3
d_call: -

cdr3_nt: TGTGCAAGTCGCTTCTCCGGGAACCAAAACAACGAGACCCAGTACTTC
cdr3_aa: CASRFSGNQNNETQYF
v_call: TRBV12-2
clone_size: few
j_call: TRBJ2-5
d_call: -

cdr3_nt: TGCGCCAGCAGCGAACCGGGACAGGGAAGTGGCTACCCCTTC
cdr3_aa: CASSEPGQGSGYPF
v_call: TRBV5-1
clone_size: -
j_call: TRBJ1-2
d_call: TRBD1

cdr3_nt: TGTGCCAGCAGTTACCGCGACAGAATCGGTGGTGGCTACACCTTC
cdr3_aa: CASSYRDRIGGGYTF
v_call: TRBV6-6
clone_size: once
j_call: TRBJ1-2
d_call: -

cdr3_nt: TGTGCCAGCAGCTTAGGGGCAGAGTTATATGGCTACACCTTC
cdr3_aa: CASSLGAELYGYTF
v_call: TRBV5-6
clone_size: -
j_call: TRBJ1-2
d_call: -

cdr3_nt: TGTGCCAGCAGGACCGGGACAGCCTCTGGAAACACCATATATTTT
cdr3_aa: CASRTGTASGNTIYF
v_call: TRBV28
clone_size: -
j_call: TRBJ1-3
d_call: TRBD1

cdr3_nt: TGTGCCAGCAGCTTAGCACACAGGGTTGAAGCTTTCTTT
cdr3_aa: CASSLAHRVEAFF
v_call: TRBV7-2
clone_size: -
j_call: TRBJ1-1
d_call: -

cdr3_nt: TGTGCCAGTAGTATTCCTAGCGGGGGGCAAGAGACCCAGTACTTC
cdr3_aa: CASSIPSGGQETQYF
v_call: TRBV19
clone_size: few
j_call: TRBJ2-5
d_call: TRBD2

cdr3_nt: TGCGCCAGCAGCCAGCAGCGGCAGGGGGCGCCCCCACCGAACACCGGGGAGCTGTTTTTT
cdr3_aa: CASSQQRQGAPPPNTGELFF
v_call: TRBV4-3
clone_size: -
j_call: TRBJ2-2
d_call: TRBD1

cdr3_nt: TGTGCCAGCAGCTTAGCACCGGGACTAGCGAACCGTGAGCAGTTCTTC
cdr3_aa: CASSLAPGLANREQFF
v_call: TRBV7-9
clone_size: -
j_call: TRBJ2-1
d_call: TRBD2

cdr3_nt: TGTGCCAGCTCACCACTTAGACAGCCATCGAACACCGGGGAGCTGTTTTTT
cdr3_aa: CASSPLRQPSNTGELFF
v_call: TRBV18
clone_size: -
j_call: TRBJ2-2
d_call: -

cdr3_nt: TGTGCCAGCAGCTTGGGGCTAGCGGGAGTTGAGACCCAGTACTTC
cdr3_aa: CASSLGLAGVETQYF
v_call: TRBV5-6
clone_size: -
j_call: TRBJ2-5
d_call: TRBD2

cdr3_nt: TGTGCCAGCAGCGTCCTACAGGGGAACACCGGGGAGCTGTTTTTT
cdr3_aa: CASSVLQGNTGELFF
v_call: TRBV7-9
clone_size: -
j_call: TRBJ2-2
d_call: -

cdr3_nt: TGTGCCTGGAGTGCCCAGTACTCTGGAAACACCATATATTTT
cdr3_aa: CAWSAQYSGNTIYF
v_call: TRBV30
clone_size: few
j_call: TRBJ1-3
d_call: -